The 9 T cell receptor beta chains below come from one sample, sequenced in a study of blood T cell repertoires in COVID-19. Profiling relied on immunoSEQ multiplex PCR, and the TCRdb table lists in-frame clones only, not all of them. The data show about 39,000 clones, about 85% seen once. The specimen was peripheral blood. These receptors all come from a man aged 55 to 70 with acute or convalescent COVID-19.

The CDR3 protein is CASSLAAGLAGRETQYF. DNA of the CDR3: TGTGCCAGCAGCTTAGCTGCGGGACTAGCGGGACGAGAGACCCAGTACTTC. V usage is TRBV13 and J usage is TRBJ2-5; 13 positions match TRBD2. After removal of 1 base from V and 4 bases from J, the junction contained 6 bases not matched to a gene. The CDR3 has 17 amino acids. Per the germline V gene, CDR1 is PRHDT and CDR2 is FYEKMQ (reference sequence).

V and J are TRBV2 and TRBJ1-2, with a weak D call TRBD1 (5 bases). Germline values: CDR1 SNHLY, CDR2 FYNNEI. V was cut by 7 bases and J by 1 base, with 7 bases left in between. This CDR3 contains 12 residues. CDR3 sequence (DNA): TGTGCCAGCATACAGGATAACTATGGCTACACCTTC. This encodes CASIQDNYGYTF.

This chain connects TRBV6-1 to TRBJ2-1; D remains ambiguous. This CDR3 has 13 amino acids. CDR1 is MNHNS, CDR2 SASEGT, per germline. Trimming removed 2 bases from V and 9 bases from J, with 11 bases in between. In DNA form, the CDR3 reads TGTGCCAGCAGTGAACTCCGCCCGGGTGAGCAGTTCTTC. Protein sequence: CASSELRPGEQFF.

Only a few counts were recorded for this clone. The genes are TRBV6-5 and TRBJ1-5; a possible D gene is TRBD1 (6 bases). The germline gives CDR1 MNHEY, CDR2 SVGAGI. The CDR3 runs 15 residues. The V and J ends lost 5 bases and 5 bases respectively, with 16 bases between them. The CDR3 sequence is CASSRPQGRDQPQHF. The CDR3 nucleotides are TGTGCCAGCAGTCGCCCTCAGGGGCGCGATCAGCCCCAGCATTTT.

The genes are TRBV29-1 and TRBJ1-3; a weak D match, TRBD1 (5 bases). The CDR3 is 13 residues long. The V and J ends lost 4 bases and 4 bases respectively, with 11 bases between them. CDR1 and CDR2 (germline): SQVTM, ANQGSEA. CDR3 sequence reads: CSVVGGEGNTIYF. In DNA form, the CDR3 reads TGCAGCGTTGTGGGGGGAGAGGGAAACACCATATATTTT.

Only one count was recorded for this clone. The V and J genes are TRBV2 and TRBJ2-7; D is possibly TRBD1 (6 bases). The germline V gene encodes CDR1 SNHLY and CDR2 FYNNEI. The CDR3 consists of 12 residues. Trimming left V 7 bases short and J 7 bases short, with 14 bases between. CDR3 region: CASTKDRGEQYF. The CDR3 DNA sequence: TGTGCCAGCACCAAGGACAGAGGGGAGCAGTACTTC.

The chain has TRBV5-4 and TRBJ1-3; perhaps TRBD1 as D (5 bases). V lost 0 bases to trimming and J lost 0 bases, with 10 bases between them. Germline assignment: CDR1 SGHNT and CDR2 YYREEE (reference sequence). The CDR3 has 16 amino acids. The DNA for the CDR3 is TGTGCCAGCAGCTTGGGACAGCAGAGCTCTGGAAACACCATATATTTT. Encoded protein: CASSLGQQSSGNTIYF. The full variable domain, in which reference TRBV5-4 and TRBJ1-3 provide the parts outside the CDR3, is ETGVTQSPTHLIKTRGQQVTLRCSSQSGHNTVSWYQQALGQGPQFIFQYYREEENGRGNFPPRFSGLQFPNYSSELNVNALELDDSALYLCASSLGQQSSGNTIYFGEGSWLTVV.

The chain combines TRBV5-1 with TRBJ1-3, with D unresolved. V lost 4 bases and J 1 base, leaving 6 bases between the germline ends. The V gene's germline CDR1 is SGHRS and CDR2 YFSETQ. This CDR3 region has 13 residues. CDR3: CASSRESGNTIYF. The CDR3 nucleotides read TGCGCCAGCAGCCGGGAGTCTGGAAACACCATATATTTT.

This chain links TRBV10-3 with TRBJ2-7; D is perhaps TRBD1 (6 bases). The V end lost 0 bases, the J end lost 10 bases, and 13 bases lay between the germline ends. This CDR3 has 13 amino acids. In germline, CDR1 is ENHRY, CDR2 SYGVKD. CDR3 loop: CAISESLQGDQYV. The CDR3 nucleotides read TGTGCCATCAGTGAGTCGTTACAGGGCGATCAGTACGTC.